The 11 T cell receptor beta chains reported below all come from one sample, sequenced in a study of beta chain features in type 1 diabetes. Sequencing targeted expressed TCRB transcripts, as all isolated RNA had been reverse transcribed. Clones were read by immunoSEQ multiplex PCR, and TCRdb kept only the in-frame ones, dropping some. The repertoire holds some 900,000 clones, 15% to 20% seen once, with 0.02% to 0.03% in the top ten. The sample comprised naive CD4+ T cells from blood. These receptors came from a woman between 18 and 30 years old in good health.

The CDR3 is CASSTEGSGANVLTF. CDR3 DNA sequence: TGTGCCAGCAGCACCGAGGGATCCGGGGCCAACGTCCTGACTTTC. This chain connects TRBV25-1 to TRBJ2-6; D may be TRBD2 (5 bases). V gave up 6 bases and J gave up 4 bases, with 13 bases separating them. CDR3 length equals 15 residues. Germline lookup yields CDR1 MGHDK and CDR2 SYGVNS.

This clone was counted a few times. The chain couples TRBV11-2 to TRBJ2-7; 9 bases match TRBD2. Germline CDR1 SGHAT, CDR2 FQNNGV. This CDR3 spans 14 amino acids. V trimming: 6 bases; J trimming: 0 bases; junction bases outside the gene matches: 3. The CDR3 spells CASRFSGSSYEQYF. In nucleotides, the CDR3 is TGTGCCAGCAGATTTAGCGGGAGCTCCTACGAGCAGTACTTC.

This clone appeared a few times. The chain is built from TRBV6-5 and TRBJ2-1; 8 bases align to TRBD2. The CDR3 spans 14 residues. Germline trimming cut 6 bases from V and 9 bases from J; bases unmatched to any gene: 10. Germline CDR1 is MNHEY and CDR2 is SVGAGI. For the CDR3, the DNA is TGTGCCAGCAGGCAAACTAGCGGCCCCACTGAGCAGTTCTTC. Protein product: CASRQTSGPTEQFF.

V gene TRBV7-9 combines with J gene TRBJ2-5, with 10 nucleotides matching TRBD2. The CDR3 spans 17 residues. Unmatched junction bases numbered 12, after V lost 5 bases and J lost 3 bases. The V gene's germline CDR1 is SEHNR and CDR2 FQNEAQ (reference sequence). For the CDR3, the DNA is TGTGCCAGCAGCCCTTGGACTAGCGGCCAGGGGGAAGAGACCCAGTACTTC. It translates to CASSPWTSGQGEETQYF.

This clone was observed a few times. The V and J genes are TRBV19 and TRBJ2-1; maybe TRBD1 (5 bases). With 4 bases removed from V and 0 bases from J, the gap between germline ends came to 16 bases. This CDR3 is 17 amino acids long. Germline lookup yields CDR1 LNHDA and CDR2 SQIVND (reference sequence). The DNA for the CDR3 is TGTGCCAGTAGTACCGGTTGGGGCCTTAGCTCCTACAATGAGCAGTTCTTC. It encodes CASSTGWGLSSYNEQFF.

The sample holds a few counts of this clone. The chain joins TRBV29-1 to TRBJ2-4; 7 nucleotides align to TRBD2. Trimming removed 4 bases from V and 6 bases from J; junction bases left unmatched: 6. CDR3 size: 13 residues. Germline assignment: CDR1 SQVTM and CDR2 ANQGSEA. The CDR3 protein is CSVVGRIGNIQYF. CDR3 sequence (DNA): TGCAGCGTTGTCGGGAGGATCGGAAACATTCAGTACTTC. Using reference TRBV29-1 and TRBJ2-4 for the parts outside the CDR3, the full variable domain is SAVISQKPSRDICQRGTSLTIQCQVDSQVTMMFWYRQQPGQSLTLIATANQGSEATYESGFVIDKFPISRPNLTFSTLTVSNMSPEDSSIYLCSVVGRIGNIQYFGAGTRLSVL.

The V and J genes are TRBV5-1 and TRBJ2-5; the match to TRBD2 covers 10 bases. Losses at the gene ends were 1 base for V and 2 bases for J; bases not matched to a gene: 5. The length of the CDR3 is 16 residues. From germline, CDR1 is SGHRS and CDR2 YFSETQ. The DNA for the CDR3 is TGCGCCAGCAGCTTGCCGGGACTAGCGTCTCAAGAGACCCAGTACTTC. Protein sequence: CASSLPGLASQETQYF.

This clone was observed a few times. The chain employs TRBV6-5 and TRBJ1-2, with 7 bases identical to TRBD1. The CDR3 extends over 14 amino acids. After removal of 6 bases from V and 3 bases from J, the junction contained 7 bases not matched to a gene. Germline lookup yields CDR1 MNHEY and CDR2 SVGAGI. CDR3 loop: CASRRRGQYYGYTF. The CDR3 region has the DNA TGTGCCAGCAGACGCCGGGGACAGTACTATGGCTACACCTTC.

This chain uses TRBV5-4 with TRBJ1-4; D unclear. With 4 bases removed from V and 5 bases from J, the gap between germline ends came to 9 bases. Looked up from germline, CDR1 is SGHNT and CDR2 is YYREEE (reference sequence). CDR3 length: 13 residues. The CDR3 sequence is CASSQLGNEKLFF. CDR3 nucleotides: TGTGCCAGCAGCCAACTTGGGAATGAAAAACTGTTTTTT.

This clone was detected only a few times. V is TRBV14 and J is TRBJ2-3, with D hard to call. CDR1 is SGHDN and CDR2 is FVKESK in the germline V gene. With 4 bases removed from V and 0 bases from J, the gap between germline ends came to 8 bases. The CDR3 length is 14 residues. The CDR3 nucleotides read TGTGCCAGCAGCCTCGTGGGAAGCACAGATACGCAGTATTTT. This encodes CASSLVGSTDTQYF.

The CDR3 coding sequence is TGTGCCAGCAGCTTGTCTAGCGGGCGGGAGACCCAGTACTTC. Protein sequence: CASSLSSGRETQYF. The chain couples TRBV7-9 to TRBJ2-5; 8 bases line up with TRBD2. Trimming at V came to 3 bases and at J to 5 bases, leaving 5 bases not matched to a gene. Germline loops: CDR1 SEHNR, CDR2 FQNEAQ (reference sequence). The CDR3 runs to 14 residues.